This T cell receptor (beta chain) was sequenced in a study of T cells after yellow fever vaccination. About the research overall: The SMART-Seq v4 Ultra Low Input method served to prepare the low-cell-number fractions. Regarding the study as a whole: Contaminants from the bulk population, in the form of abundant clonotypes, could be found in FACS-sorted repertoires. A minor fraction of clonotypes spanned both CD4 and CD8 compartments.

Between the trimmed V and J ends, which lost 3 bases and 7 bases, there was a span of 11 bases. Germline V CDR1 and CDR2: SGDLS, YYNGEE. CDR3 length: 13 amino acids. Template-switching 5'RACE yielded the TCR cDNA; a universal primer site and UMIs were added in the process. Via MiXCR, TCRdb re-called the 5' RACE reads, giving one row per CDR3 protein. Of 250,000 to 300,000 distinct CDR3 sequences in the sample, around 5.2% were seen once. This clonotype was recorded a few times. What it binds is not known. The rearrangement links TRBV9 to TRBJ1-5; D is undetermined. The starting material was CD4+ T cells sorted from PBMCs, obtained on the day of the yellow fever booster vaccination. The TCR sequence derives from a man aged 18 to 30 who received the YFV17D yellow fever vaccine. Here the CDR3 DNA reads TGTGCCAGCAGCGCCGGACTACACCAGCCCCAGCATTTT. It encodes CASSAGLHQPQHF.